Each of the 7 T cell receptor beta chains below was sequenced from the same sample in a study of T cells in Graves' hyperthyroidism and ophthalmopathy. Amplification of TCR beta CDR3 regions used RNA as the template. HTBI primers drove first-round RT-PCR of the TCR CDR3. TCRdb redid the calling of the multiplex PCR reads with MiXCR, one entry per CDR3 protein. The data contain about 96,000 distinct CDR3 sequences, around 52% of them singletons. Material for sequencing was blood. The receptors here all came from a woman in her thirties or forties with Graves' hyperthyroidism.

Remarks on this clonotype: The conserved phenylalanine or tryptophan normally closing the CDR3 is absent here, so this likely arose from a read error. This chain joins TRBV9 and TRBJ2-6; 9 positions match TRBD1. The junction had 2 bases not matched to a gene; V was cut back by 3 bases and J by 4 bases. CDR3 length: 15 residues. The germline V gene encodes CDR1 SGDLS and CDR2 YYNGEE. The CDR3 region is CASSEGTGGANVLTL. The DNA for the CDR3 is TGTGCCAGCAGCGAGGGGACAGGGGGGGCCAACGTCCTGACTCTC.

The chain carries TRBV15 and TRBJ1-2, with D tentatively TRBD1 (6 bases). The CDR3 length is 14 residues. CDR1 and CDR2 from the germline V gene are LNHNV and YYDKDF (reference sequence). V was cut by 3 bases and J by 5 bases, with 13 bases left in between. The CDR3 DNA reads TGTGCCACCAGCAGCCCCGGGACAATTTATGGCTACACCTTC. It specifies CATSSPGTIYGYTF.

This clonotype has at least ten counts. V usage is TRBV4-2 and J usage is TRBJ1-6; unclear D gene. V lost 0 bases and J lost 0, with 12 bases in between. Germline V gene data show CDR1 as LGHNA and CDR2 as YNFKEQ. The length of the CDR3 is 18 residues. The chain's CDR3 is CASSQEAHTSSYNSPLHF. CDR3 DNA sequence: TGTGCCAGCAGCCAAGAAGCGCATACATCCTCCTATAATTCACCCCTCCACTTT.

This clonotype appeared many times. The chain joins TRBV5-1 to TRBJ1-4, with unresolved D. V lost 5 bases and J 5 bases, leaving 7 bases between the germline ends. Germline-derived CDR1 and CDR2 are SGHRS and YFSETQ. This CDR3 has 12 residues. The DNA of the CDR3 is TGCGCCAGCAGACTACAGAATGAAAAACTGTTTTTT. Its translation is CASRLQNEKLFF.

This clonotype has only a few counts. The chain has TRBV29-1 and TRBJ1-2; tentatively, D is TRBD1 (6 bases). Germline CDR1 is SQVTM and CDR2 is ANQGSEA. V was clipped by 8 bases and J by 0 bases, with 13 bases between them. The CDR3 contains 13 residues. CDR3 in DNA: TGCAGCTTGGAGGACAGAACTAACTATGGCTACACCTTC. Translated: CSLEDRTNYGYTF. The complete variable domain, with remaining parts taken from reference TRBV29-1 and TRBJ1-2, reads SAVISQKPSRDICQRGTSLTIQCQVDSQVTMMFWYRQQPGQSLTLIATANQGSEATYESGFVIDKFPISRPNLTFSTLTVSNMSPEDSSIYLCSLEDRTNYGYTFGSGTRLTVV.

This clonotype was seen repeatedly, ten times or more. In DNA, the CDR3 is TGTGCCAGCACCTCAGTCCAGGAAGCTTTCTTT. This codes for CASTSVQEAFF. The chain carries TRBV12-3 or TRBV12-4 and TRBJ1-1; no firm D call. The CDR3 is 11 amino acids. V was cut by 7 bases and J by 8 bases, with 11 bases left in between.

The chain joins TRBV2 to TRBJ2-2; maybe TRBD1 (6 bases). The length of the CDR3 is 14 residues. With 6 bases removed from V and 4 bases from J, the gap between germline ends came to 12 bases. The germline gives CDR1 SNHLY, CDR2 FYNNEI. The CDR3 protein is CASRDQGTTGELFF. The CDR3 coding sequence is TGTGCCAGCAGGGACCAGGGGACCACCGGGGAGCTGTTTTTT.